This T cell receptor (beta chain) was captured in a study of blood T cell repertoires in COVID-19. Sequencing used immunoSEQ multiplex PCR; TCRdb keeps in-frame clones, though not all of them. The sample contains 150,000 or so clones, more than 75% of which appear only once. Looked up from germline, CDR1 is LNHDA and CDR2 is SQIVND (reference sequence). The junction had 6 bases not matched to a gene; V was cut back by 4 bases and J by 3 bases. The CDR3 has 15 residues. The sample was PBMCs or T cells enriched from blood (not recorded which). The receptor was isolated from a woman aged 45 to 65 who had recovered from COVID-19. This chain uses TRBV19 with TRBJ2-7, with 10 bases matching TRBD1. The CDR3 bases are TGTGCCAGTAGTACGAGGACAGGGGGGGTCTACGAGCAGTACTTC. Protein product: CASSTRTGGVYEQYF.